Listed below are T cell receptor beta chains from one sample, sequenced in a study of blood T cell repertoires in COVID-19. Clones were read by immunoSEQ multiplex PCR, and TCRdb kept only the in-frame ones, dropping some. Among 190,000 or so clones, 75% to 90% were seen once, and the ten largest hold around 4.5%. Sequencing was performed on PBMCs or T cells enriched from blood (not recorded which). The receptors shown here come from a woman in her 30s who had been exposed to COVID-19. Both conserved end residues are part of each CDR3. Fields, in order: CDR3 protein, V gene, J gene.

CDR3: CASSEQGGTNEKLFF; V: TRBV9; J: TRBJ1-4
CDR3: CASSLAVLRVHEQYF; V: TRBV5-5; J: TRBJ2-7
CDR3: CASSLERGGRGYEQYF; V: TRBV5-1; J: TRBJ2-7
CDR3: CASSLGRRGAAGEQYF; V: TRBV11-2; J: TRBJ2-7
CDR3: CASSPQQGYTQYF; V: TRBV12-3/TRBV12-4; J: TRBJ2-3
CDR3: CAWSVGQGHQPQHF; V: TRBV30; J: TRBJ1-5
CDR3: CSVPGTGSYGYTF; V: TRBV29-1; J: TRBJ1-2
CDR3: CASSLLVRSDTEAFF; V: TRBV28; J: TRBJ1-1
CDR3: CASRITGGYGYTF; V: TRBV2; J: TRBJ1-2
CDR3: CASSHRGQGVSDTQYF; V: TRBV14; J: TRBJ2-3
CDR3: CASSPSPSGEYNEQFF; V: TRBV5-1; J: TRBJ2-1
CDR3: CASRRTGRRVTEAFF; V: TRBV23-1; J: TRBJ1-1
CDR3: CASSYPLRVNYGYTF; V: TRBV6-2/TRBV6-3; J: TRBJ1-2
CDR3: CASSHGGREQFF; V: TRBV3-1/TRBV3-2; J: TRBJ2-1
CDR3: CASSIDPVTGNYGYTF; V: TRBV19; J: TRBJ1-2
CDR3: CASTPSGGNSNQPQHF; V: TRBV10-1; J: TRBJ1-5
CDR3: CASSKIEGGDTQYF; V: TRBV5-4; J: TRBJ2-3
CDR3: CASSESGDSPLHF; V: TRBV25-1; J: TRBJ1-6
CDR3: CASSAAGAYNEQFF; V: TRBV28; J: TRBJ2-1
CDR3: CSARKGNGYTF; V: TRBV20-1; J: TRBJ1-2
CDR3: CASSPQGSNTEAFF; V: TRBV18; J: TRBJ1-1
CDR3: CASSEVGSYTGELFF; V: TRBV2; J: TRBJ2-2
CDR3: CASSLTDPNTGELFF; V: TRBV5-1; J: TRBJ2-2
CDR3: CAGGERGTRAQYF; V: TRBV2; J: TRBJ2-5
CDR3: CASSLTGGIYGYTF; V: TRBV6-5; J: TRBJ1-2
CDR3: CASSFSGVDTGELFF; V: TRBV11-3; J: TRBJ2-2
CDR3: CASSVGENYGYTF; V: TRBV2; J: TRBJ1-2
CDR3: CASSLKGLSTDTQYF; V: TRBV5-4; J: TRBJ2-3
CDR3: CASSLGLGQGANGYTF; V: TRBV5-6; J: TRBJ1-2
CDR3: CASSIVWGTETQYF; V: TRBV19; J: TRBJ2-5
CDR3: CSVDLWTGGYGYTF; V: TRBV29-1; J: TRBJ1-2
CDR3: CASTETGTLYGYTF; V: TRBV2; J: TRBJ1-2
CDR3: CASSLAGTGLAQHF; V: TRBV7-8; J: TRBJ1-5
CDR3: CASSYSGSGGYEQYF; V: TRBV6-5; J: TRBJ2-7
CDR3: CASSMGQGHLYSGNTIYF; V: TRBV19; J: TRBJ1-3
CDR3: CASSPPPVREQFF; V: TRBV19; J: TRBJ2-1
CDR3: CASSDRREQFF; V: TRBV9; J: TRBJ2-1
CDR3: CASSLEMTRTDTQYF; V: TRBV11-2; J: TRBJ2-3
CDR3: CASSSRGTGELFF; V: TRBV7-9; J: TRBJ2-2
CDR3: CASSERQGWQPQHF; V: TRBV6-1; J: TRBJ1-5
CDR3: CASSRDRASTDTQYF; V: TRBV18; J: TRBJ2-3
CDR3: CASSYSAHGGSEQYF; V: TRBV6-5; J: TRBJ2-7
CDR3: CASSRKSGGTGDTQYF; V: TRBV3-1/TRBV3-2; J: TRBJ2-3